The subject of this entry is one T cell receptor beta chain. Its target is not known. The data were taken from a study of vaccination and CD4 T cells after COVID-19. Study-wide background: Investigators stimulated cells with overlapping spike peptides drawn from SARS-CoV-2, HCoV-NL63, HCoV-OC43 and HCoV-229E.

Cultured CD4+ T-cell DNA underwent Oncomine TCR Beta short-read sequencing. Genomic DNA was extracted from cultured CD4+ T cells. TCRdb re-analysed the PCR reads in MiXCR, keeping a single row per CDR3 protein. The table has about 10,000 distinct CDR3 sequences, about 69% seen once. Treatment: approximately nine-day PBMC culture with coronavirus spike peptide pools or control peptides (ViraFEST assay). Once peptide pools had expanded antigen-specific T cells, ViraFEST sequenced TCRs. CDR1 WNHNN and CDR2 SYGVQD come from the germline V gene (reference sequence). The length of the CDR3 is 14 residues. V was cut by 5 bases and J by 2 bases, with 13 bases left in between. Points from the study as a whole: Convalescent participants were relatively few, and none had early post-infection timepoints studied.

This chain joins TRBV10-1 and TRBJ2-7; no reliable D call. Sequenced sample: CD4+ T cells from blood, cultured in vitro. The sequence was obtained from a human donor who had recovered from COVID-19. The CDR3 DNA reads TGCGCCAGCAGTCTCTCCATCGGGCCCTACGAGCAGTACTTC. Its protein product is CASSLSIGPYEQYF.